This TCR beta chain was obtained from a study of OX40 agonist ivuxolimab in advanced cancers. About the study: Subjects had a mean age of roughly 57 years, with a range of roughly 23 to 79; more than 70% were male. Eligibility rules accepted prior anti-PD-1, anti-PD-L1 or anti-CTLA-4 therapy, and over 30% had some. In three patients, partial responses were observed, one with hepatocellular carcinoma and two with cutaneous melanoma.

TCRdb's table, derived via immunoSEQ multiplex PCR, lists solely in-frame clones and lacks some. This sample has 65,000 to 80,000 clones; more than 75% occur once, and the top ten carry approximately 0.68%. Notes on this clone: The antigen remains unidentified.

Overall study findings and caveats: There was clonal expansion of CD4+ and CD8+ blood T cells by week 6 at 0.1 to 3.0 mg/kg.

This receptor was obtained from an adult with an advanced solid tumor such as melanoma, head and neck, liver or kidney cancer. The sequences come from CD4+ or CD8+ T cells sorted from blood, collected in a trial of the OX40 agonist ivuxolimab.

The CDR3 protein is CASASTDTQYF. The DNA for the CDR3 is TGTGCCAGCGCTTCCACAGATACGCAGTATTTT. V usage is TRBV2 and J usage is TRBJ2-3; D is unresolved. Germline loops: CDR1 SNHLY, CDR2 FYNNEI. Trimming pared 8 bases from V and 2 bases from J, leaving 5 bases between. This CDR3 spans 11 amino acids.